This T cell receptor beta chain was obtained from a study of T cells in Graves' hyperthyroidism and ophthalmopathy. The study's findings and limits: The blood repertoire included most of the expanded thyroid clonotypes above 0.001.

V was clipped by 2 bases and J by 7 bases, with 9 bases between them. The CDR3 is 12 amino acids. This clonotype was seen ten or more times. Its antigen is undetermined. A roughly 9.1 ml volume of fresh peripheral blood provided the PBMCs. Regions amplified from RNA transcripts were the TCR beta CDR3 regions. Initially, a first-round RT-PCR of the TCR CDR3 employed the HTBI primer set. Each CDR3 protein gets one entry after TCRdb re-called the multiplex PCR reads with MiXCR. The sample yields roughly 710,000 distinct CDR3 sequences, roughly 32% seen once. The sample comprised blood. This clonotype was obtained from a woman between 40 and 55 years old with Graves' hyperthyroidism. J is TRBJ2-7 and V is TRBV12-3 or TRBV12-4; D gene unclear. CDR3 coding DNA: TGTGCCAGCAGTTTAATGGGGTGGGAGCAGTACTTC. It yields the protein CASSLMGWEQYF.